This TCR beta chain was recovered during a study of blood T cells in healthy people across ages. This CDR3 is built from 14 residues. The V end lost 6 bases, the J end lost 2 bases, and 11 bases lay between the germline ends. Germline CDR1 and CDR2: DFQATT and SNEGSKA (reference sequence). Primers used in a second PCR of about 7 to 12 cycles were a sample-barcoded 5' primer and a J-beta primer mix. TCRdb reanalysed the 5' RACE reads using MiXCR and keeps one entry per CDR3 protein. Counted here are 780,000 or so distinct CDR3 sequences, 25% occurring once; the ten biggest clones make up 3% to 4.5%. These data were also filed under a second study, of T cells of mothers and their children.

This clonotype was sampled from a boy under 18 in good health. J is TRBJ2-6 and V is TRBV20-1, with D unclear. Specimen: blood. The CDR3 is CSALTDTGANVLTF. Written as DNA, the CDR3 is TGCAGTGCCCTAACTGATACTGGGGCCAACGTCCTGACTTTC.